In its sample, the clone carrying this TCR beta chain was seen a few times. This sample also contains other DNA sequences that code for the same CDR3. This sample is drawn from a study of blood T cell repertoires in COVID-19. Overall study context: Sites in the United States, Italy and Spain provided acute and convalescent COVID-19 samples.

Per the original methods: Reference gene primer amplification gave estimated nucleated cell counts. Here immunoSEQ multiplex PCR was the method, and the copy in TCRdb shows in-frame clones only, minus some. That table gives V, J and clone size, and the DNA gave D and trimming. This sample carries under 250,000 clones, 81% of them seen once, and the ten largest clones take more than 8.5%. Self-reported history from a screening survey and questionnaire set each donor's cohort. V lost 0 bases, J lost 0 bases, and 6 bases lay in between. Germline CDR1 LNHNV, CDR2 YYDKDF (reference sequence). The CDR3 has 15 residues.

The sequenced material came from PBMCs or T cells enriched from blood (not recorded which). The chain links TRBV15 to TRBJ2-4; D is undetermined. This clonotype originated in a woman between 45 and 65 years old with acute COVID-19. The CDR3 is CATSRDPVAKNIQYF. CDR3 nucleotides: TGTGCCACCAGCAGAGATCCGGTAGCCAAAAACATTCAGTACTTC.